Described below is a single TCR beta chain sequence and its context. No antigen is known for it. The CDR3 extends over 15 amino acids. Germline V lookup: CDR1 MNHEY, CDR2 SMNVEV (reference sequence). V dropped 5 bases and J dropped 0 bases, with 11 bases sitting between them. This entry is derived from a study of beta chain features in type 1 diabetes. Expressed TCRB transcripts were sequenced after all isolated RNA was converted to cDNA. Libraries were prepared by immunoSEQ multiplex PCR; TCRdb keeps only in-frame clonotypes and omits some of them. The data contain 350,000 to 400,000 clones, less than 15% of them singletons. Findings and limits, study-wide: Still unanswered here is whether HLA type influences TCRB rearrangement. Significant though moderate, a shortening of TCRB CDR3s appeared in all four CD4+ subsets of Type 1 diabetes patients.

This TCR was sampled from a woman under 30 in good health. The sequenced sample consisted of naive CD4+ T cells from blood. The chain uses TRBV27 and TRBJ2-1; tentatively, D is TRBD2 (6 bases). CDR3 DNA: TGTGCCAGCAGTAAGGCGGGGAGCTCCTACAATGAGCAGTTCTTC. Translated: CASSKAGSSYNEQFF.